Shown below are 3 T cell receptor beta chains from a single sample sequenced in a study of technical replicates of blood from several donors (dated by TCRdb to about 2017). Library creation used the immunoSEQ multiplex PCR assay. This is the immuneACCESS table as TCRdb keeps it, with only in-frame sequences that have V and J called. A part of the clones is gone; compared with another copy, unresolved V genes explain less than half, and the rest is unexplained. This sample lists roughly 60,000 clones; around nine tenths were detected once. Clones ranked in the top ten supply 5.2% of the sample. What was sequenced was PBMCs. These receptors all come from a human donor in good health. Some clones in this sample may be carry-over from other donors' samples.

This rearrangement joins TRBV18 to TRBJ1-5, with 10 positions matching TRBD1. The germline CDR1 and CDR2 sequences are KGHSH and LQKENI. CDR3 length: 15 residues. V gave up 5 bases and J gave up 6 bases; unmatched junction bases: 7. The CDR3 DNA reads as TGTGCCAGCTCAACAGGACAGGGGGAGGGTCAGCCCCAGCATTTT. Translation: CASSTGQGEGQPQHF.

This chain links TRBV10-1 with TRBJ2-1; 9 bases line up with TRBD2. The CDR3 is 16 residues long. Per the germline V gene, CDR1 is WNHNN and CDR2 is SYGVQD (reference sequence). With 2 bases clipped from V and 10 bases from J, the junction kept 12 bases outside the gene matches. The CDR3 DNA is TGCGCCAGCAGTGAGAGTGGGGCTAGCGGGATTGCAGAGCAGTTCTTC. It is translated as CASSESGASGIAEQFF.

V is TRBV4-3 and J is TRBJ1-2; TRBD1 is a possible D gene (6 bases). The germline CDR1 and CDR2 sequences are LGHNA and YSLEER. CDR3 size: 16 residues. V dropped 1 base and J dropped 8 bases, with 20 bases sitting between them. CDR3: CASSQAEVGASGGYTF. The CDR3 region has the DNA TGCGCCAGCAGCCAAGCCGAAGTGGGGGCGTCGGGGGGCTACACCTTC.